The T cell receptor (beta chain) described here comes from a study of human T cells and chemical hapten exposure. Whole-study context: Sensitization was performed using 2% DPC on a roughly 2 cm by roughly 2 cm upper inner arm skin site.

The study, taken as a whole, reports: Large CDR3 similarity clusters arose significantly more often from expanded TCRs than from controls. No shift was seen in TCRs above 1 in 1000 frequency with DPC sensitization.

In regard to this clonotype: Antigen specificity is unknown.

The CDR3 has 13 residues. Specified time point: patch test 3, about 24 weeks after DPC sensitization. Specified treatment: therapeutic diphenylcyclopropenone sensitization with weekly scalp DPC. Unfractionated whole blood was the source from which total RNA was extracted. TCRdb reanalysed the RACE reads using MiXCR and keeps one entry per CDR3 protein. The data contain 30,000 to 40,000 distinct CDR3 sequences, about 13% of them singletons. This sequence originates from a woman aged 40 to 50 with alopecia areata. Some clones in this sample may be carry-over from other donors' samples. The sample in question was whole blood, obtained in connection with sensitization to the hapten diphenylcyclopropenone (DPC). V is TRBV21-1 and J is TRBJ1-5; the table calls TRBD1, which could not be checked here. TRBV21-1 is shown as a pseudogene. The CDR3 here is CASTAGGNQPQHF. CDR3 sequence (DNA): TGTGCCAGCACCGCAGGGGGGAATCAGCCCCAGCATTTT.